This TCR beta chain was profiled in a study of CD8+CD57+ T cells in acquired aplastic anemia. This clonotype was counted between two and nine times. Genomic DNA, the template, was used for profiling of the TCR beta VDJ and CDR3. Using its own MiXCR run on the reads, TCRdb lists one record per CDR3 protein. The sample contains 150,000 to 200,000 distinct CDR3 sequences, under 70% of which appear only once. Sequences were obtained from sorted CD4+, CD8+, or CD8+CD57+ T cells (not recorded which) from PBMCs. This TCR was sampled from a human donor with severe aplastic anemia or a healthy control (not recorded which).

The CDR3 here is CASSQDQRPGGDTQYF. CDR3 DNA sequence: TGTGCCAGCAGCCAAGATCAGCGTCCCGGAGGGGATACGCAGTATTTT. V is TRBV3-1 and J is TRBJ2-3; TRBD2 might be the D (6 bases). Germline CDR1 is LGHDT and CDR2 is YNNKEL (reference sequence). Trimming took 0 bases from V and 6 from J, leaving 16 bases between them. CDR3 size: 16 residues.